This T cell receptor (beta chain) is from a study of tumor-infiltrating lymphocytes in localized non-small cell lung cancer. Study background: From each patient, both tumor and uninvolved lung, non-adjacent to tumor, were sampled. Study-level points and caveats: T-cell fraction did not differ between immunotypes IM1 and IM2. Technical variation could not be separated from intratumor heterogeneity here.

Concerning this clone itself: Its target is unknown.

The V and J ends lost 4 bases and 5 bases respectively, with 11 bases between them. In germline, CDR1 is MRHNA, CDR2 SNTAGT. The CDR3 contains 13 residues. TCRdb keeps only in-frame clones here, not all; method: immunoSEQ multiplex PCR. The sample lists roughly 10,000 clones, just over 85% occurring once. The rearrangement joins TRBV6-4 to TRBJ2-5; unclear D gene. This TCR came from a human donor with non-small cell lung cancer. The sequencing sample was made of uninvolved lung tissue not adjacent to the tumor. This CDR3 reads CASSAQRGETQYF. Written as DNA, the CDR3 is TGTGCCAGCAGTGCGCAAAGAGGCGAGACCCAGTACTTC.